The 25 T cell receptor beta chains listed next were all sequenced from one sample in a study of blood T cell repertoires in COVID-19 (TCRdb year 2020). Library creation used the immunoSEQ multiplex PCR assay. TCRdb retrieved this table from immuneACCESS and kept in-frame rearrangements only. Not all clones are present; in checked studies, unresolved V genes account for under half, and no reason is known for the remainder. Here the sample has just over 150,000 clones; about 93% occur a single time. The top ten constitute about 5% of the sample. Sequenced material: peripheral blood. The receptors stem from a woman aged 50 to 60 with acute or convalescent COVID-19.

The chain carries TRBV2 and TRBJ2-4, with D tentatively TRBD1 (6 bases). V shed 3 bases and J shed 1 base, with 13 bases lying between them. The germline V gene encodes CDR1 SNHLY and CDR2 FYNNEI. The CDR3 covers 16 residues. Here the CDR3 reads CASSDSGARAKNIQYF. The CDR3 coding sequence is TGTGCCAGCAGTGATTCAGGGGCGCGGGCCAAAAACATTCAGTACTTC.

This chain connects TRBV28 to TRBJ1-6; D possibly corresponds to TRBD1 (5 bases). Trimming cost V 7 bases and J 7 bases, with 17 bases left between them. CDR1 MDHEN and CDR2 SYDVKM come from the germline V gene. The CDR3 covers 15 residues. The CDR3 nucleotides are TGTGCCAGCAAGCTCGGGAGGGGTGTAAATTCACCCCTCCACTTT. Residues: CASKLGRGVNSPLHF.

The chain couples TRBV27 to TRBJ1-5; D is uncertain. V was cut by 6 bases and J by 2 bases, with 20 bases left in between. This CDR3 has 17 residues. Germline values: CDR1 MNHEY, CDR2 SMNVEV (reference sequence). CDR3 protein: CASSLTGPGIGNQPQHF. The DNA of the CDR3 is TGTGCCAGCAGCTTGACCGGCCCGGGGATCGGCAATCAGCCCCAGCATTTT.

J is TRBJ1-2 and V is TRBV6-5, with a weak D call TRBD1 (6 bases). The V end lost 6 bases, the J end lost 1 base, and 12 bases lay between the germline ends. Germline assignment: CDR1 MNHEY and CDR2 SVGAGI. This CDR3 spans 14 amino acids. The CDR3 protein is CASRTGNFNYGYTF. The DNA of the CDR3 is TGTGCCAGCAGGACAGGCAACTTTAACTATGGCTACACCTTC.

V gene TRBV4-1 combines with J gene TRBJ1-3; no firm D call. The CDR3 loop spans 15 amino acids. Between the trimmed V and J ends, which lost 3 bases and 0 bases, there was a span of 9 bases. CDR1 and CDR2 (germline): MGHRA, YSYEKL. CDR3 nucleotides: TGCGCCAGCAGCCAGACTGTCCTCTCTGGAAACACCATATATTTT. It encodes CASSQTVLSGNTIYF.

The rearrangement uses TRBV18 and TRBJ1-2; no clear D. This CDR3 has 13 residues. CDR1 is KGHSH, CDR2 LQKENI, per germline. Deletions cut 4 bases from V and 0 bases from J, with 6 bases between. The CDR3 loop reads CASSREANYGYTF. In DNA form, the CDR3 reads TGTGCCAGCTCACGAGAGGCTAACTATGGCTACACCTTC.

The chain couples TRBV2 to TRBJ2-1, with D perhaps TRBD2 (5 bases). The CDR3 has 16 amino acids. V was pared by 5 bases and J by 0 bases, with 14 bases between. Germline CDR1 is SNHLY and CDR2 is FYNNEI. This CDR3 is CASSNIDYVSYNEQFF. For the CDR3, the DNA is TGTGCCAGCAGTAACATCGACTACGTCTCCTACAATGAGCAGTTCTTC. Full variable domain (missing parts from reference TRBV2 and TRBJ2-1): EPEVTQTPSHQVTQMGQEVILRCVPISNHLYFYWYRQILGQKVEFLVSFYNNEISEKSEIFDDQFSVERPDGSNFTLKIRSTKLEDSAMYFCASSNIDYVSYNEQFFGPGTRLTVL.

The chain couples TRBV12-3 or TRBV12-4 to TRBJ1-5, with D uncertain. The CDR3 has 13 residues. V lost 6 bases and J 7 bases, leaving 13 bases between the germline ends. CDR3 DNA sequence: TGTGCCAGCAGCCTAGAGAACGACCAGCCCCAGCATTTT. Its translation: CASSLENDQPQHF.

This sequence joins TRBV6-6 and TRBJ2-1; the match to TRBD1 covers 10 bases. Trimming at V came to 5 bases and at J to 7 bases, leaving 17 bases not matched to a gene. The CDR3 length is 18 residues. Germline assignment: CDR1 MNHNY and CDR2 SVGAGI (reference sequence). The CDR3 DNA is TGTGCCAGCAGTCCCCGGGGACAGGGGCGCACCTTTGGGAATGAGCAGTTCTTC. As protein: CASSPRGQGRTFGNEQFF.

The chain links TRBV12-3 or TRBV12-4 to TRBJ1-4; D not resolved. The CDR3 totals 12 residues. V lost 5 bases and J lost 7, with 8 bases in between. The CDR3 bases are TGTGCCAGCAGTGTCCTCGGTGAAAAACTGTTTTTT. It translates to CASSVLGEKLFF.

The V and J genes are TRBV5-4 and TRBJ1-2, with 9 positions matching TRBD1. CDR1 is SGHNT, CDR2 YYREEE, per germline (reference sequence). Germline trimming cut 4 bases from V and 6 bases from J; bases unmatched to any gene: 4. This CDR3 is built from 13 residues. DNA for the CDR3: TGTGCCAGCAGCCCGACAGGGGGGAATGGCTACACCTTC. Protein sequence: CASSPTGGNGYTF. The full variable domain, rest sourced from reference TRBV5-4 and TRBJ1-2, is ETGVTQSPTHLIKTRGQQVTLRCSSQSGHNTVSWYQQALGQGPQFIFQYYREEENGRGNFPPRFSGLQFPNYSSELNVNALELDDSALYLCASSPTGGNGYTFGSGTRLTVV.

The table lists this clone with a count of one. The CDR3 region is CASSLEVLAGPYEQYF. CDR3 coding DNA: TGTGCCAGCAGCTTAGAGGTTCTAGCGGGACCCTACGAGCAGTACTTC. The rearrangement joins TRBV11-2 to TRBJ2-7; 9 bases line up with TRBD2. From germline, CDR1 is SGHAT and CDR2 FQNNGV. The CDR3 spans 16 residues. V dropped 0 bases and J dropped 2; count of bases not matched to a gene: 5.

V gene TRBV7-2 combines with J gene TRBJ2-5, with D possibly matching TRBD1 (6 bases). There are 15 residues in the CDR3. Looked up from germline, CDR1 is SGHTA and CDR2 is FQGNSA. Trimming left V 3 bases short and J 2 bases short, with 13 bases between. The CDR3 here is CASSLQGWGQETQYF. Written as DNA, the CDR3 is TGTGCCAGCAGCTTGCAGGGGTGGGGGCAAGAGACCCAGTACTTC.

This clone has a handful of counts. The CDR3 coding sequence is TGTGCCAGCAGCTTAGAGGGGGAAGAGACCCAGTACTTC. Its translation is CASSLEGEETQYF. The V gene is TRBV7-9, the J gene TRBJ2-5; TRBD1 might be the D (6 bases). The CDR3 consists of 13 residues. Trimming removed 1 base from V and 3 bases from J, with 6 bases in between. CDR1 and CDR2 (germline): SEHNR, FQNEAQ (reference sequence). Drawing the rest from reference TRBV7-9 and TRBJ2-5, the complete variable domain is DTGVSQNPRHKITKRGQNVTFRCDPISEHNRLYWYRQTLGQGPEFLTYFQNEAQLEKSRLLSDRFSAERPKGSFSTLEIQRTEQGDSAMYLCASSLEGEETQYFGPGTRLLVL.

The rearrangement joins TRBV11-3 to TRBJ1-5; D is perhaps TRBD1 (5 bases). V was trimmed by 0 bases and J by 11 bases, leaving 17 bases between them. Per the germline V gene, CDR1 is SGHNT and CDR2 is YENEEA. The CDR3 covers 15 residues. The CDR3 protein is CASSLERGRVGSQHF. The DNA for the CDR3 is TGTGCCAGCAGCTTAGAAAGAGGCAGGGTGGGGTCCCAGCATTTT.

The V gene is TRBV7-2, the J gene TRBJ1-2; weak D call: TRBD1 (6 bases). Germline-derived CDR1 and CDR2 are SGHTA and FQGNSA. This CDR3 is built from 17 residues. V lost 5 bases and J 2 bases, leaving 21 bases between the germline ends. CDR3 loop: CASSPPDSQIPNYGYTF. CDR3 nucleotide sequence: TGTGCCAGCAGCCCGCCGGACAGCCAGATCCCGAACTATGGCTACACCTTC.

This chain connects TRBV4-3 to TRBJ2-7; 14 bases fit TRBD2. This CDR3 comprises 20 residues. Germline V gives CDR1 LGHNA, CDR2 YSLEER. The J segment lost 9 bases and the V segment lost 0 bases, leaving 19 bases of the junction unmatched. This CDR3 is CASSQEIPTSGRGPPLGQYF. CDR3 nucleotides: TGCGCCAGCAGCCAAGAAATCCCGACTAGCGGGAGGGGACCACCCCTCGGGCAGTACTTC.

The rearrangement uses TRBV24-1 and TRBJ2-7; D perhaps matches TRBD2 (5 bases). Germline CDR1 and CDR2: KGHDR and SFDVKD. The CDR3 loop spans 13 amino acids. V shed 0 bases and J shed 9 bases, with 11 bases lying between them. CDR3 protein: CATSDLDYPGQYF. The CDR3, as DNA: TGTGCCACCAGTGATTTGGACTACCCAGGGCAGTACTTC.

The chain joins TRBV2 to TRBJ2-1; 8 bases agree with TRBD2. The V and J ends lost 6 bases and 9 bases, in that order; junction bases with no gene match: 16. The CDR3 loop spans 16 amino acids. Germline V gene sequence: CDR1 SNHLY, CDR2 FYNNEI. CDR3 bases: TGTGCCAGCAGGCCATCCCTCCTAGCGGGCCTCCCTGAGCAGTTCTTC. It specifies CASRPSLLAGLPEQFF.

This clone has just one count. The rearrangement links TRBV12-5 to TRBJ1-3, with a possible D match to TRBD1 (5 bases). V lost 5 bases and J 4 bases, leaving 12 bases between the germline ends. From germline, CDR1 is LGHNT and CDR2 FRNRAP. The CDR3 has 14 residues. The CDR3 DNA reads as TGTGCTAGTGGTCCCGGGGGATTCGGAAACACCATATATTTT. Protein: CASGPGGFGNTIYF.

The V and J genes are TRBV29-1 and TRBJ1-3; D unresolved. Trimming removed 3 bases from V and 3 bases from J, with 6 bases in between. This CDR3 region has 12 residues. CDR1 is SQVTM and CDR2 is ANQGSEA in the germline V gene. In DNA, the CDR3 is TGCAGCGTTGACTCGGGTGGAAACACCATATATTTT. This codes for CSVDSGGNTIYF.

V is TRBV6-2 or TRBV6-3 and J is TRBJ1-2; unclear D gene. V lost 4 bases and J 6 bases, leaving 12 bases between the germline ends. The CDR3 spans 13 residues. Looked up from germline, CDR1 is MNHEY and CDR2 is SVGEGT. CDR3 protein: CASSFPIADGYTF. For the CDR3, the DNA is TGTGCCAGCAGTTTCCCGATTGCGGATGGCTACACCTTC.

The chain combines TRBV7-9 with TRBJ2-1; 7 nucleotides agree with TRBD2. The V gene end was trimmed by 5 bases and the J gene end by 5 bases; junction bases not matched to a gene: 6. CDR3 length equals 14 residues. Germline CDR1 and CDR2: SEHNR and FQNEAQ (reference sequence). DNA of the CDR3: TGTGCCAGCAGCCAGGGACTATTCGACAATGAGCAGTTCTTC. It yields the protein CASSQGLFDNEQFF.

CDR3 amino acids: CASSLEAGPGNTIYF. For the CDR3, the DNA is TGTGCCAGCAGCTTAGAGGCAGGCCCCGGAAACACCATATATTTT. This chain joins TRBV7-2 and TRBJ1-3; the D is unclear. Trimming cost V 1 base and J 4 bases, with 11 bases left between them. The CDR3 sequence is 15 residues long. Germline V gene sequence: CDR1 SGHTA, CDR2 FQGNSA.

The genes are TRBV28 and TRBJ2-7; D might be TRBD1 (6 bases). V was trimmed by 6 bases and J by 3 bases, leaving 12 bases between them. The CDR3 is 13 amino acids. In germline, CDR1 is MDHEN, CDR2 SYDVKM. This CDR3 is CASSPRTDYEQYF. In nucleotides, the CDR3 is TGTGCCAGCAGCCCTCGGACAGACTACGAGCAGTACTTC.